The clone carrying this T cell receptor (beta chain) was seen more than once but under ten times. Its cognate antigen is unknown. This record comes from a study of CD8 T cells in ankylosing spondylitis. Points from the study as a whole: In ankylosing spondylitis blood, a motif of several highly homologous TCR beta variants appeared characteristic.

CDR1 SGDLS and CDR2 YYNGEE come from the germline V gene. The CDR3 has 17 residues. Trimming took off 0 bases at V and 7 bases at J, with 20 bases between the two ends. Quantitative molecular-barcoded 5'-RACE generated the TCR beta libraries. In TCRdb, the 5' RACE reads were re-called with MiXCR into one record per CDR3 protein. The sample has fewer than 450,000 distinct CDR3 sequences, roughly a sixth seen once. Sequenced: blood, either unsorted or a sorted T cell fraction (not recorded which). This receptor was taken from a male donor with ankylosing spondylitis. The V call is TRBV9, the J call TRBJ2-1, with D perhaps matching TRBD1 or TRBD2 (5 bases each). The CDR3 reads CASSVAGASLGSNEQFF. The CDR3 DNA reads TGTGCCAGCAGCGTAGCTGGGGCGTCCTTAGGGAGTAATGAGCAGTTCTTC.